The entry that follows covers one T cell receptor (beta chain) sequence. The method was immunoSEQ multiplex PCR; TCRdb's version includes in-frame clones alone and lacks a portion of them. The table lists about 83,000 clones, roughly 95% of them singletons. The sample belongs to a study of T cell changes during pregnancy in multiple sclerosis. Trimming pared 5 bases from V and 11 bases from J, leaving 15 bases between. The CDR3 is made up of 13 amino acids. Germline CDR1 MDHEN, CDR2 SYDVKM. The material was peripheral blood, obtained in the second trimester of pregnancy. The receptor was isolated from a female donor with multiple sclerosis, enrolled in a pregnancy study. The chain is built from TRBV28 and TRBJ1-4; D is unclear. The CDR3 nucleotides are TGTGCCAGCAGTACCCCAGGATACGCTAAACTGTTTTTT. This codes for CASSTPGYAKLFF.